This T cell receptor (beta chain) was captured by sequencing in a study of identical twins (TCRdb year 2016). Regarding the complete study: To test whether fetal clonotypes persist, this study deep-sequenced TCR alpha and beta repertoires from monozygotic twins, from unrelated adults of various ages, and from cord blood. Replicate twin experiments were performed at different times using different library preparation protocols to rule out contamination. The paper's findings and limits, for the study overall: A weaker excess of twin sharing was found in beta out-of-frame sequences because the signal-to-noise ratio was lowered by fewer shared sequences. Conclusions relied on cross-sectional statistical analysis, since the same donors could not be followed over many years. Compared with coincidental sharing between unrelated individuals, an excess of low generation-probability sequences was observed among out-of-frame TCR alpha sequences shared between twins. In monozygotic twins, recombination models systematically underestimated out-of-frame TCR alpha sharing, but the models matched the sharing seen between unrelated individuals. Zero-insertion analyses could be partly confounded by invariant T cells such as MAIT and iNKT, though diverse VJ usage argued against such confounding for most clonotypes. Fewer insertions were carried by abundant cord blood beta clonotypes; a weaker similar trend was observed in young adult naive repertoires, while no such trend was observed in memory repertoires.

The CDR3 contains 14 residues, cysteine and phenylalanine counted. The CDR3 DNA has 42 bases and is translated from base 1. Reading the germline V gene gives CDR1 SQVTM and CDR2 ANQGSEA. Unmatched junction bases come to 4, with V trimmed by 6 bases and J by 4 bases. Every donor was a healthy Caucasian. Three pairs of female monozygotic twins, all aged about 18 to 30 years, were included in the twin cohort. Using Miltenyi CD45RO+ enrichment and human naive T-cell isolation kits, memory (CD45RO+) and naive T cells were isolated from PBMC. Libraries came from 5' RACE. This sample was sequenced with an Illumina HiSeq 2000. Template switching added a universal primer binding site, and the final cDNA carried a unique molecular identifier that allowed TCR cDNA molecules to be counted accurately. First-strand cDNA for TCR alpha and beta chains was synthesized from specific primers in the conserved constant-segment region. Each cDNA library was double barcoded, with a SMART-Mk sample barcode plus Illumina barcodes, to control for contamination. TruSeq adapter sequences and Illumina sample barcodes were added in two successive PCR steps. TCR alpha and beta cDNA libraries were sequenced on the Illumina HiSeq platform with custom primers. In the paper's pipeline: MiGEC was used to process raw reads and extract unique molecular identifiers, and MiXCR was used to find CDR3 positions. For each individual, recombination models were inferred using an EM algorithm with the repgenHMM and IGoR tools. The tcR package in R was used for shared clonotype analysis, with sharing normalized by the product of cloneset sizes. To study raw recombination free of thymic and clonal selection effects, out-of-frame nonproductive sequences were analyzed. TCRdb reworked the public reads: Q25 trimming with fastp, MiXCR clone assembly, productive beta chains retained. Each record represents a unique CDR3 protein, reported with the most common genes and DNA among its rows. These V and J calls derive from TCRdb rather than the authors' analysis. This sample has 200,000 to 250,000 distinct CDR3 sequences in its table, and 5.5% to 7% of those were observed once. The leading ten clones occupy approximately 3.7% of the sample.

This clonotype was found many times. Its antigen target is currently unknown. One base away there is no much larger clone; base qualities are not given. A further study also used this sample, focusing on yellow fever vaccine responses in identical twins. The second study reports: The T cell response to vaccination in identical twins was reported by the authors to appear partly convergent and partly personalized. In identical twins, the study followed T cell clones that responded to the vaccine with precision.

The receptor chain draws on TRBV29-1 and TRBJ2-2; TRBD1 aligns with 11 central bases. Specimen: memory (CD45RO+) T cells sorted from blood. The sample's cell subset or site label, decoded: CD45RO+ enriched T cells. The sequence came from a woman under 30 in good health. The CDR3 region reads CSVGQGAVTGELFF. The DNA reads as follows: TGCAGCGTCGGACAGGGGGCGGTCACCGGGGAGCTGTTTTTT.